This is a list of T cell receptor beta chains from one sample in a study of OX40 agonist ivuxolimab in advanced cancers. Clones were sequenced by immunoSEQ multiplex PCR, and TCRdb holds only the in-frame ones, with some missing. This table has tens of thousands of clones, roughly nine tenths appearing once. The sequenced sample was CD4+ or CD8+ T cells sorted from blood, obtained in a trial of the OX40 agonist ivuxolimab. These receptors were obtained from an adult with an advanced solid tumor such as melanoma, head and neck, liver or kidney cancer. Each CDR3 is given with its conserved first and last residue. D genes are given only for firm matches. Size is omitted from some rows. Given values are once, few, many or a class for expanded clones.

CDR3aa: CASRTGYNEQFF
CDR3nt: TGTGCCAGCAGGACAGGGTACAATGAGCAGTTCTTC
v_gene: TRBV6-5
abundance: NA
d_gene: TRBD1
j_gene: TRBJ2-1

CDR3aa: CASSFEAQGPYGYTF
CDR3nt: TGTGCCAGCAGCTTCGAGGCCCAGGGGCCCTATGGCTACACCTTC
v_gene: TRBV11-2
abundance: NA
d_gene: NA
j_gene: TRBJ1-2

CDR3aa: CASSPARDTEAFF
CDR3nt: TGTGCCAGCAGCCCCGCGAGGGACACTGAAGCTTTCTTT
v_gene: TRBV7-3
abundance: NA
d_gene: NA
j_gene: TRBJ1-1

CDR3aa: CASSQGTGNNQPQHF
CDR3nt: TGCGCCAGCAGCCAGGGGACAGGGAACAATCAGCCCCAGCATTTT
v_gene: TRBV4-3
abundance: NA
d_gene: TRBD1
j_gene: TRBJ1-5

CDR3aa: CASSNLKASGSTDTQYF
CDR3nt: TGTGCCAGCAGCAACCTGAAGGCTAGCGGTAGCACAGATACGCAGTATTTT
v_gene: TRBV5-5
abundance: once
d_gene: TRBD2
j_gene: TRBJ2-3

CDR3aa: CSVEGGGGTDTQYF
CDR3nt: TGCAGCGTTGAAGGGGGAGGGGGGACAGATACGCAGTATTTT
v_gene: TRBV29-1
abundance: NA
d_gene: NA
j_gene: TRBJ2-3

CDR3aa: CASSLTGLAGVGTDTQYF
CDR3nt: TGTGCCAGCAGCTTAACGGGACTAGCGGGAGTAGGCACAGATACGCAGTATTTT
v_gene: TRBV7-6
abundance: medium-sized
d_gene: TRBD2
j_gene: TRBJ2-3

CDR3aa: CASSYSRQGEDGYTF
CDR3nt: TGTGCCAGCAGTTACTCGAGACAGGGTGAGGATGGCTACACCTTC
v_gene: TRBV6-6
abundance: NA
d_gene: TRBD1
j_gene: TRBJ1-2

CDR3aa: CASGLTSGSTGELFF
CDR3nt: TGTGCCAGCGGACTAACTAGCGGCTCGACCGGGGAGCTGTTTTTT
v_gene: TRBV7-8
abundance: NA
d_gene: TRBD2
j_gene: TRBJ2-2

CDR3aa: CASSPSIGLANEQFF
CDR3nt: TGTGCCAGCAGTCCCTCAATAGGGCTAGCGAATGAGCAGTTCTTC
v_gene: TRBV27
abundance: NA
d_gene: NA
j_gene: TRBJ2-1

CDR3aa: CASKRAFDSNQPQHF
CDR3nt: TGTGCCAGCAAGAGGGCCTTTGATAGCAATCAGCCCCAGCATTTT
v_gene: TRBV2
abundance: few
d_gene: NA
j_gene: TRBJ1-5

CDR3aa: CASSLITDSYEQYF
CDR3nt: TGTGCCAGCAGTTTGATCACAGACTCCTACGAGCAGTACTTC
v_gene: TRBV28
abundance: NA
d_gene: NA
j_gene: TRBJ2-7

CDR3aa: CASSYGLLGPSTQYF
CDR3nt: TGCGCCAGCAGCTATGGACTTCTTGGACCTTCTACGCAGTATTTT
v_gene: TRBV4-1
abundance: NA
d_gene: NA
j_gene: TRBJ2-3

CDR3aa: CASSLGYEQYF
CDR3nt: TGTGCCAGCAGTTTAGGGTACGAGCAGTACTTC
v_gene: TRBV27
abundance: once
d_gene: NA
j_gene: TRBJ2-7

CDR3aa: CASSSIGTVGYTF
CDR3nt: TGTGCCAGCAGTTCCATCGGGACGGTTGGCTACACCTTC
v_gene: TRBV27
abundance: once
d_gene: NA
j_gene: TRBJ1-2

CDR3aa: CASSPGTSGRAFSYEQYF
CDR3nt: TGTGCCAGCAGCCCGGGGACTAGCGGGAGGGCCTTCTCCTACGAGCAGTACTTC
v_gene: TRBV7-9
abundance: NA
d_gene: TRBD2
j_gene: TRBJ2-7

CDR3aa: CSGAGTGDHEQYF
CDR3nt: TGCAGCGGGGCCGGGACAGGGGATCACGAGCAGTACTTC
v_gene: TRBV29-1
abundance: NA
d_gene: TRBD1
j_gene: TRBJ2-7

CDR3aa: CASSGSGEQYF
CDR3nt: TGTGCCAGCAGCGGATCGGGAGAGCAGTACTTC
v_gene: TRBV7-9
abundance: NA
d_gene: NA
j_gene: TRBJ2-7

CDR3aa: CASSPGEGRTDTQYF
CDR3nt: TGTGCCAGCAGCCCCGGTGAGGGTCGAACAGATACGCAGTATTTT
v_gene: TRBV13
abundance: NA
d_gene: NA
j_gene: TRBJ2-3

CDR3aa: CASSLRTGKDEQFF
CDR3nt: TGTGCCAGCAGTCTCAGGACAGGGAAGGATGAGCAGTTCTTC
v_gene: TRBV6-6
abundance: NA
d_gene: TRBD1
j_gene: TRBJ2-1

CDR3aa: CASSQEEAGEQFF
CDR3nt: TGCGCCAGCAGCCAAGAGGAGGCGGGTGAGCAGTTCTTC
v_gene: TRBV4-3
abundance: NA
d_gene: NA
j_gene: TRBJ2-1

CDR3aa: CASFRYRDRGGDTQYF
CDR3nt: TGTGCCAGCTTCCGTTACCGGGACAGGGGAGGAGATACGCAGTATTTT
v_gene: TRBV2
abundance: NA
d_gene: TRBD1
j_gene: TRBJ2-3

CDR3aa: CASSFGTGDRYGYTF
CDR3nt: TGTGCCAGCAGCTTTGGGACAGGGGATCGCTATGGCTACACCTTC
v_gene: TRBV5-6
abundance: NA
d_gene: TRBD1
j_gene: TRBJ1-2

CDR3aa: CASRGSGQDTQYF
CDR3nt: TGTGCCAGTCGGGGGAGCGGGCAAGATACGCAGTATTTT
v_gene: TRBV7-2
abundance: NA
d_gene: NA
j_gene: TRBJ2-3

CDR3aa: CASSHRGPDTEAFF
CDR3nt: TGTGCCAGTAGCCACAGGGGTCCAGACACTGAAGCTTTCTTT
v_gene: TRBV19
abundance: NA
d_gene: TRBD1
j_gene: TRBJ1-1

CDR3aa: CSVSFKALNTEAFF
CDR3nt: TGCAGCGTTAGCTTCAAGGCCCTAAACACTGAAGCTTTCTTT
v_gene: TRBV29-1
abundance: few
d_gene: NA
j_gene: TRBJ1-1

CDR3aa: CASSLELAGRQMNGELFF
CDR3nt: TGCGCCAGCAGCTTGGAATTAGCGGGGCGCCAGATGAACGGGGAGCTGTTTTTT
v_gene: TRBV5-1
abundance: NA
d_gene: TRBD2
j_gene: TRBJ2-2

CDR3aa: CASRPKPPPPNEQFF
CDR3nt: TGTGCCAGCAGACCTAAACCTCCCCCCCCCAATGAGCAGTTCTTC
v_gene: TRBV7-8
abundance: NA
d_gene: NA
j_gene: TRBJ2-1

CDR3aa: CASSLLGEGNTIYF
CDR3nt: TGTGCCAGCTCCCTTCTGGGAGAAGGAAACACCATATATTTT
v_gene: TRBV11-2
abundance: NA
d_gene: NA
j_gene: TRBJ1-3

CDR3aa: CASSFILGTGELFF
CDR3nt: TGTGCCAGCAGTTTCATATTGGGAACTGGGGAGCTGTTTTTT
v_gene: TRBV27
abundance: NA
d_gene: NA
j_gene: TRBJ2-2

CDR3aa: CASSPGLAVTDTQYF
CDR3nt: TGTGCCAGCTCCCCGGGACTAGCGGTCACAGATACGCAGTATTTT
v_gene: TRBV6-5
abundance: NA
d_gene: TRBD2
j_gene: TRBJ2-3

CDR3aa: CASSFVGQSREYEQYF
CDR3nt: TGTGCCAGCAGCTTCGTAGGACAGTCGCGAGAGTACGAGCAGTACTTC
v_gene: TRBV7-9
abundance: NA
d_gene: NA
j_gene: TRBJ2-7

CDR3aa: CASSFYRAPGETQYF
CDR3nt: TGTGCCAGCAGCTTTTACCGGGCCCCAGGGGAGACCCAGTACTTC
v_gene: TRBV7-6
abundance: NA
d_gene: NA
j_gene: TRBJ2-5

CDR3aa: CASSPGAGPGNIQYF
CDR3nt: TGTGCCAGCAGCCCCGGAGCGGGACCGGGGAACATTCAGTACTTC
v_gene: TRBV27
abundance: NA
d_gene: TRBD2
j_gene: TRBJ2-4

CDR3aa: CASSLDEGISYGYTF
CDR3nt: TGCGCCAGCAGCCTGGACGAGGGGATCTCCTATGGCTACACCTTC
v_gene: TRBV4-3
abundance: NA
d_gene: NA
j_gene: TRBJ1-2

CDR3aa: CASSRLGGGPDTQYF
CDR3nt: TGTGCCAGCAGCCGTTTGGGGGGAGGGCCAGATACGCAGTATTTT
v_gene: TRBV9
abundance: NA
d_gene: TRBD2
j_gene: TRBJ2-3

CDR3aa: CASSPTGETQYF
CDR3nt: TGTGCCAGCAGCCCCACCGGAGAGACCCAGTACTTC
v_gene: TRBV7-9
abundance: NA
d_gene: NA
j_gene: TRBJ2-5

CDR3aa: CASSQGVGTSNSPLHF
CDR3nt: TGCGCCAGCAGCCAAGGGGTAGGGACGAGTAATTCACCCCTCCACTTT
v_gene: TRBV4-3
abundance: NA
d_gene: NA
j_gene: TRBJ1-6

CDR3aa: CASSLVGPGGHEQFF
CDR3nt: TGTGCCAGCAGCTTAGTGGGACCAGGGGGCCATGAGCAGTTCTTC
v_gene: TRBV7-2
abundance: NA
d_gene: TRBD1
j_gene: TRBJ2-1

CDR3aa: CASRETGLSSYEQYF
CDR3nt: TGCGCCAGCAGAGAAACAGGGTTGAGCTCCTACGAGCAGTACTTC
v_gene: TRBV5-1
abundance: once
d_gene: NA
j_gene: TRBJ2-7

CDR3aa: CASRDASGNTIYF
CDR3nt: TGTGCCAGCAGAGATGCCTCTGGAAACACCATATATTTT
v_gene: TRBV14
abundance: few
d_gene: NA
j_gene: TRBJ1-3

CDR3aa: CASSELVTSTDTQYF
CDR3nt: TGTGCCAGCAGTGAACTTGTAACTAGCACAGATACGCAGTATTTT
v_gene: TRBV6-1
abundance: few
d_gene: NA
j_gene: TRBJ2-3

CDR3aa: CASSVGTGELFF
CDR3nt: TGTGCCAGCAGCGTAGGAACCGGGGAGCTGTTTTTT
v_gene: TRBV9
abundance: NA
d_gene: NA
j_gene: TRBJ2-2

CDR3aa: CASSKTATDEQFF
CDR3nt: TGTGCCAGTAGTAAGACCGCTACCGATGAGCAGTTCTTC
v_gene: TRBV19
abundance: NA
d_gene: NA
j_gene: TRBJ2-1

CDR3aa: CSVEDNRVYGYTF
CDR3nt: TGCAGCGTTGAAGATAACAGGGTCTATGGCTACACCTTC
v_gene: TRBV29-1
abundance: NA
d_gene: NA
j_gene: TRBJ1-2

CDR3aa: CASRPEEGNQPQHF
CDR3nt: TGTGCCAGCAGACCCGAGGAGGGGAATCAGCCCCAGCATTTT
v_gene: TRBV7-9
abundance: NA
d_gene: NA
j_gene: TRBJ1-5

CDR3aa: CASSPHLPEKKETQYF
CDR3nt: TGCGCCAGCAGCCCCCATCTTCCGGAAAAGAAAGAGACCCAGTACTTC
v_gene: TRBV5-1
abundance: NA
d_gene: NA
j_gene: TRBJ2-5

CDR3aa: CASSFPGLAGSQETQYF
CDR3nt: TGTGCCAGCAGCTTTCCGGGACTAGCGGGATCCCAAGAGACCCAGTACTTC
v_gene: TRBV13
abundance: NA
d_gene: TRBD2
j_gene: TRBJ2-5

CDR3aa: CATTGPSYEQYF
CDR3nt: TGTGCCACTACGGGCCCTTCCTACGAGCAGTACTTC
v_gene: TRBV19
abundance: NA
d_gene: NA
j_gene: TRBJ2-7

CDR3aa: CAILGGIGNYGYTF
CDR3nt: TGTGCCATACTGGGCGGGATAGGCAACTATGGCTACACCTTC
v_gene: TRBV10-3
abundance: NA
d_gene: NA
j_gene: TRBJ1-2

CDR3aa: CASSLGMNTEAFF
CDR3nt: TGTGCCAGCAGCTTAGGCATGAACACTGAAGCTTTCTTT
v_gene: TRBV7-8
abundance: once
d_gene: NA
j_gene: TRBJ1-1

CDR3aa: CASSNRGTGELFF
CDR3nt: TGTGCCAGCAGTAACAGGGGAACCGGGGAGCTGTTTTTT
v_gene: TRBV2
abundance: NA
d_gene: TRBD1
j_gene: TRBJ2-2

CDR3aa: CASSQDGTPVVGTASSYNEQFF
CDR3nt: TGCGCCAGCAGCCAAGACGGGACCCCCGTCGTTGGGACAGCAAGCTCCTACAATGAGCAGTTCTTC
v_gene: TRBV4-1
abundance: NA
d_gene: TRBD1
j_gene: TRBJ2-1